This record covers a single TCR beta chain. Its target is unknown. The data belong to a study of blood T cells in healthy people across ages. Healthy Caucasian individuals from Russia aged about 6 to 90 served as donors. The study, taken as a whole, reports: In older individuals, TCR beta diversity per million T cells was lower, falling roughly linearly with age.

A sample-barcoded 5' primer and a J-beta primer mix were used in a second PCR of roughly 7 to 12 cycles. TCRdb re-derived calls from the 5' RACE reads in MiXCR, one entry per CDR3 protein. The profile shows 760,000 or so distinct CDR3 sequences, around 25% of them singletons. From germline, CDR1 is SEHNR and CDR2 FQNEAQ (reference sequence). V lost 2 bases and J lost 0, with 10 bases in between. The CDR3 length is 16 residues. The same data also contributed to another study, on T cells of mothers and their children. That paper adds: Within related and unrelated pairs, thymic selection shapes TCR recombination output in a similar way.

The sequence came from a boy younger than 18 in good health. The sample taken for sequencing was blood. This chain uses TRBV7-9 with TRBJ1-4; D ambiguous. The CDR3 reads CASSLRLVSTNEKLFF. CDR3 nucleotide sequence: TGTGCCAGCAGCTTACGGTTGGTCTCAACTAATGAAAAACTGTTTTTT.